This is a list of T cell receptor beta chains from one sample in a study of shared clonotypes between healthy human individuals. Data came from immunoSEQ multiplex PCR; TCRdb stores just in-frame clones and leaves some out. This table holds around 550,000 clones, roughly 95% found once. The sample taken for sequencing was naive CD8+ T cells sorted from blood. The receptors were sampled from a woman in her 30s in good health. CDR3s leave out the opening cysteine and the closing phenylalanine or tryptophan.

V | CDR3
TRBV9 | ASSVGGGTPGELF
TRBV5-1 | ASSLGQGREKLF
TRBV27 | ASSFSRETDNEQF
TRBV7-9 | ASSRVTGNTEAF
TRBV19 | ASSIDWGQGGQPQH
TRBV14 | ASSQDWVTTGELF
TRBV6-1 | ASRDRGYEQY
TRBV11-3 | ASVIARTGATDTQY
TRBV4-1 | ASSRNLAGSPHEQY
TRBV27 | ASSGGNGYEQY
TRBV27 | ASSFTTSREQF
TRBV29-1 | SVGYRPNTEAF
TRBV9 | ASSVGIAGGVNEQF
TRBV28 | ASSPGMASPGLAGPYNEQF
TRBV13 | ASSARAGNEQY
TRBV7-7 | ASSPELAGGDEQY
TRBV2 | ASSGASATNEKLF
TRBV28 | ASSFPPSGNTIY
TRBV4-1 | ASSPPPGLADNEQF
TRBV2 | ASISGRSTDTQY
TRBV29-1 | SVVQGAEQY
TRBV9 | ASSVVGDREAF
TRBV5-4 | ASSLWGADGYT
TRBV6-4 | ASSDSTGPNYGYT
TRBV15 | ATSLDRVNTEAF
TRBV2 | ASSETVGLAGSQPQY
TRBV30 | AWSPSLGEQY
TRBV2 | ASSGRSNSYEQY
TRBV4-1 | ASSQGMSSNQPQH
TRBV10-3 | AIGWTSGPNEQF
TRBV7-9 | ASSLGWGSRETQY